This T cell receptor beta chain was documented in a study of cytomegalovirus exposure and HLA in healthy donors. Germline V gene data show CDR1 as SGHTA and CDR2 as FQGNSA. The CDR3 contains 15 residues. V was pared by 4 bases and J by 8 bases, with 15 bases between. Primers for the PCR totalled 60 Vbeta and 13 Jbeta. Only in-frame clones appear in the TCRdb table, and some are missing; sequencing was by immunoSEQ multiplex PCR. This table holds 90,000 to 110,000 clones, approximately 76% found once. This clone was counted a few times. Sequences were obtained from PBMCs. The receptor comes from a woman between 45 and 60 years old in good health and CMV-seropositive. The chain is built from TRBV7-2 and TRBJ1-6, with D possibly being TRBD1 (6 bases). The CDR3: CASSSQGQKDSPLHF. The CDR3 bases are TGTGCCAGCAGCTCCCAAGGACAGAAAGATTCACCCCTCCACTTT.